This entry lists 4 T cell receptor beta chains sequenced from one sample in a study of regulatory T cells in long-lasting Graves disease. Libraries of TCR beta came from iRepertoire HTBI primers plus Arm-PCR of CDR3 regions. MiXCR, run by TCRdb on the multiplex PCR reads, gives a single entry per CDR3 protein. The repertoire holds approximately 470,000 distinct CDR3 sequences, with around 15% as singletons. Time point specified: newly diagnosed GD, antithyroid drugs for less than 3 months. PBMC RNA was the source of the TCR library. These data were also reused for a study on T cells in Graves' hyperthyroidism and ophthalmopathy.

Sequencing was performed on peripheral blood mononuclear cells (PBMCs), taken at new diagnosis, from a patient treated with antithyroid drugs. These receptors were collected from a middle-aged man with Graves disease.

Many counts were recorded for this clonotype. The DNA of the CDR3 is TGTGCCAGCAGTCGGATTTTGGAGACCCAGTACTTC. This codes for CASSRILETQYF. The rearrangement joins TRBV7-8 to TRBJ2-1, with D hard to call. The end of the DNA fits TRBJ2-5 better, so the J call may be wrong. CDR3 length equals 12 residues. The germline gives CDR1 SGHVS, CDR2 FQNEAQ.

V gene TRBV10-2 combines with J gene TRBJ2-6; possibly TRBD1 or TRBD2 for D (7 bases each). The CDR3 spans 16 residues. Between the trimmed V and J ends, which lost 4 bases and 4 bases, there was a span of 14 bases. Germline CDR1 is WSHSY and CDR2 is SAAADI. CDR3 in DNA: TGCGCCAGCAGTGGGTCAGGGGGGGCCGGGGCCAACGTCCTGACTTTC. It codes for CASSGSGGAGANVLTF.

This clonotype has at least ten counts. The rearrangement joins TRBV11-2 to TRBJ2-7; D may be TRBD2 (6 bases). V was shortened by 3 bases and J by 7 bases, with 13 bases between the two germline ends. CDR1 is SGHAT and CDR2 is FQNNGV in the germline V gene. CDR3 length: 13 residues. The CDR3 protein is CASSFTGAGEQYF. Here the CDR3 DNA reads TGTGCCAGCAGCTTTACGGGAGCCGGAGAGCAGTACTTC.

This chain connects TRBV29-1 to TRBJ2-1, with D unclear. Germline lookup yields CDR1 SQVTM and CDR2 ANQGSEA. The CDR3 is 15 residues long. V was shortened by 0 bases and J by 0 bases, with 9 bases between the two germline ends. The CDR3 DNA sequence: TGCAGCGTTGAAGATCTTCTTAGCTCCTACAATGAGCAGTTCTTC. It translates to CSVEDLLSSYNEQFF.